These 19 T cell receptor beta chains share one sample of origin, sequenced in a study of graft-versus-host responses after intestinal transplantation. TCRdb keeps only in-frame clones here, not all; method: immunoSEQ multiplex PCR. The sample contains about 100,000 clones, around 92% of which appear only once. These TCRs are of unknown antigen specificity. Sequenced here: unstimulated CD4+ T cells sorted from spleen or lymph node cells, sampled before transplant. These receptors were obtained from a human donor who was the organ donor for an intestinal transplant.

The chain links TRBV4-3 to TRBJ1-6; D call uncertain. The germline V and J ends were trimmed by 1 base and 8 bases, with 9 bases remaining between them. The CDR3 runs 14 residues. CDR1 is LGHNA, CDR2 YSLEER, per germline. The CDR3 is CASSQGLADSPLHF. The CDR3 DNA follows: TGCGCCAGCAGCCAAGGTTTGGCGGATTCACCCCTCCACTTT.

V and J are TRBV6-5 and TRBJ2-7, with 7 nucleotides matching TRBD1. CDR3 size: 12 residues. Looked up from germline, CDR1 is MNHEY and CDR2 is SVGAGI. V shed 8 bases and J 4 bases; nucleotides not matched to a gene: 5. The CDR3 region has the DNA TGTGCCAGCGCGACAGGGTTTTACGAGCAGTACTTC. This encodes CASATGFYEQYF.

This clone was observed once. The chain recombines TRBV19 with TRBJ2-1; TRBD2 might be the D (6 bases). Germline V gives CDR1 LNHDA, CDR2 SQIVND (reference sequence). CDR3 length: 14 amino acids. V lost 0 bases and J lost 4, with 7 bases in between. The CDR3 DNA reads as TGTGCCAGTAGTATAGACGGGGGATACAATGAGCAGTTCTTC. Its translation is CASSIDGGYNEQFF.

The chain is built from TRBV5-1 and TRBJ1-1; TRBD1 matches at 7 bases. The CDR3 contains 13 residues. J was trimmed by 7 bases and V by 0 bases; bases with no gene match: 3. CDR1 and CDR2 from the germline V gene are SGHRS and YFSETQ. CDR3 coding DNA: TGCGCCAGCAGCTTGGGGGGGACAGTTGAAGCTTTCTTT. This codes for CASSLGGTVEAFF.

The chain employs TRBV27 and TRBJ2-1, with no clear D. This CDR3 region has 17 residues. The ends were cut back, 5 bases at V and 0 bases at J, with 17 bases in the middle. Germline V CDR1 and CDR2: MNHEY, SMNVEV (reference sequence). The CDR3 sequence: CASSPGQWSSSYNEQFF. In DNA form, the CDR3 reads TGTGCCAGCAGTCCAGGTCAGTGGTCGAGCTCCTACAATGAGCAGTTCTTC.

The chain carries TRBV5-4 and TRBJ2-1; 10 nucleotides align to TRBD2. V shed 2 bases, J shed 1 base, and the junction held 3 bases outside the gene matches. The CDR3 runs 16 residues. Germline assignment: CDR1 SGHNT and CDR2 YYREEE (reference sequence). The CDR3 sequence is CASSLAGGPSYNEQFF. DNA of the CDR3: TGTGCCAGCAGCTTAGCGGGGGGGCCGTCCTACAATGAGCAGTTCTTC.

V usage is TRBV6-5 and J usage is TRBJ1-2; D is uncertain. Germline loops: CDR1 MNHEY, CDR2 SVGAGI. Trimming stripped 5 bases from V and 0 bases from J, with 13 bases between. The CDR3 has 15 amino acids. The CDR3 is CASSPAGRANYGYTF. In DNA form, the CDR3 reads TGTGCCAGCAGTCCCGCCGGGAGAGCTAACTATGGCTACACCTTC.

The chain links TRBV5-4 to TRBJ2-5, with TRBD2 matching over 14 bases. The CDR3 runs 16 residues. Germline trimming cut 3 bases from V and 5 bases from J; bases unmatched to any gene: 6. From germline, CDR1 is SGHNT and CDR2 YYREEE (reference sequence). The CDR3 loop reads CASSSPTSGGVETQYF. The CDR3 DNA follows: TGTGCCAGCAGCTCCCCGACTAGCGGGGGGGTGGAGACCCAGTACTTC.

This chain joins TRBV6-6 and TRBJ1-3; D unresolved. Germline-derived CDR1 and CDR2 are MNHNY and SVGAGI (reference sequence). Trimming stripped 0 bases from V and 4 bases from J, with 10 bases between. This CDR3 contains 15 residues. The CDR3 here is CASSYSPGGGNTIYF. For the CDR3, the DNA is TGTGCCAGCAGTTACTCCCCAGGAGGAGGAAACACCATATATTTT.

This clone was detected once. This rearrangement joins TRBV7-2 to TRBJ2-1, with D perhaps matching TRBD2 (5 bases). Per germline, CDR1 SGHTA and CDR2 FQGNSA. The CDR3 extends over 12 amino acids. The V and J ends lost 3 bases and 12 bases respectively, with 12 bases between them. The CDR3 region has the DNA TGTGCCAGCAGCTTCTCCGGGATCGGGCAGTTCTTC. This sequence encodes CASSFSGIGQFF.

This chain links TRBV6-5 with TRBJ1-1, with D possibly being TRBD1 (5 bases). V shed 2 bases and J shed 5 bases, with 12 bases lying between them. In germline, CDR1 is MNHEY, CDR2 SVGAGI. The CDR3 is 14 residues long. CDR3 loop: CASSYAPGGTEAFF. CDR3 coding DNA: TGTGCCAGCAGTTACGCCCCGGGGGGTACTGAAGCTTTCTTT.

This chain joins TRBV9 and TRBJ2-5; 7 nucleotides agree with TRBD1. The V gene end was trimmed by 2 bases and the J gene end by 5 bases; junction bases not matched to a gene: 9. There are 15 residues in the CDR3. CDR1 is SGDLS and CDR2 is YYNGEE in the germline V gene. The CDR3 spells CASSVGVSDRETQYF. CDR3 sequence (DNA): TGTGCCAGCAGCGTGGGGGTATCGGACAGGGAGACCCAGTACTTC.

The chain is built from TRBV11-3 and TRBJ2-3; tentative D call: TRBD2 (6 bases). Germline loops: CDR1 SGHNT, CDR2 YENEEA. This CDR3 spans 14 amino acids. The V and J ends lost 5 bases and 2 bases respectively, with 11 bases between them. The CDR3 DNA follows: TGTGCCAGCAGCCCACGACTAGACACAGATACGCAGTATTTT. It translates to CASSPRLDTDTQYF.

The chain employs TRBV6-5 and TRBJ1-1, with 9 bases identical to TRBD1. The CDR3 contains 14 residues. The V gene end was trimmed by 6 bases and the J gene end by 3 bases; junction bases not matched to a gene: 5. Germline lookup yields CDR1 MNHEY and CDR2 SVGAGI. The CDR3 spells CASRRTGVDTEAFF. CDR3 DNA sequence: TGTGCCAGCAGGCGGACAGGGGTCGACACTGAAGCTTTCTTT.

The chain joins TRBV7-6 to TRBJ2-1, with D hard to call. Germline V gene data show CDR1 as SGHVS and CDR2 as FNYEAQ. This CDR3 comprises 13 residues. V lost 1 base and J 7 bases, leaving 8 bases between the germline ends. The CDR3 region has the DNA TGTGCCAGCAGCTTAGGCTATTTGAATGAGCAGTTCTTC. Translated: CASSLGYLNEQFF.

The CDR3 DNA follows: TGCGCCAGCAGCCAAGAGACAGGGAGGCATAACGCTGAAGCTTTCTTT. Protein product: CASSQETGRHNAEAFF. This chain connects TRBV4-3 to TRBJ1-1; TRBD1 aligns across 7 bases. V shed 0 bases and J 6 bases; nucleotides not matched to a gene: 10. This CDR3 is built from 16 residues. Germline loops: CDR1 LGHNA, CDR2 YSLEER.

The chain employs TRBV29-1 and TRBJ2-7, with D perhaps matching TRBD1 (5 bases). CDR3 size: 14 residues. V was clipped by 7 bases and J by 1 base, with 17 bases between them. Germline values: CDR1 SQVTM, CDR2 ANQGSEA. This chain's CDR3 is CSARERGRSYEQYF. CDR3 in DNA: TGCAGCGCAAGGGAAAGGGGTAGGTCCTACGAGCAGTACTTC.

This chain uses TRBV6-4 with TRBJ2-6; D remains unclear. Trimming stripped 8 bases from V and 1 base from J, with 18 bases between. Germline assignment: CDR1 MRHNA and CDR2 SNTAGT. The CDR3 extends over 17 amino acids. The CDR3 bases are TGTGCCAGCTCCCCGTTCCGACTGACTTCTGGGGCCAACGTCCTGACTTTC. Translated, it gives CASSPFRLTSGANVLTF.

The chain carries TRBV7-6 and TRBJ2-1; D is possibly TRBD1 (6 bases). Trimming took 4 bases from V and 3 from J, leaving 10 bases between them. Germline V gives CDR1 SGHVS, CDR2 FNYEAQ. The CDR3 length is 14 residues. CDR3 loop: CASSSTTGYNEQFF. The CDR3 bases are TGTGCCAGCAGCTCCACGACAGGCTACAATGAGCAGTTCTTC.